This is a list of T cell receptor beta chains from one sample in a study of T cells expressing NK-cell markers. TCRdb reanalyzed the 5' RACE reads and collapses them to one entry per CDR3 protein, without DNA. This listing includes 200,000 to 300,000 distinct CDR3 sequences. The material sequenced was blood T cells: a sorted CD56 or NKG2C T cell subset, CD4+ or CD8+ T cells, or bulk PBMC T cells (not recorded which). The receptors originated from a young man in good health. CDR3s include the opening cysteine and the closing phenylalanine or tryptophan.

length: 12; V: TRBV20-1; J: TRBJ2-7; CDR3: CSARVSGVEQYF
length: 15; V: TRBV5-5; J: TRBJ2-5; CDR3: CASSLLRSPMETQYF
length: 16; V: TRBV12-3/TRBV12-4; J: TRBJ2-5; CDR3: CASSLGRRFGGETQYF
length: 14; V: TRBV6-5; J: TRBJ1-5; CDR3: CASRMDLSNQPQHF
length: 11; V: TRBV28; J: TRBJ2-3; CDR3: CATSVANTQYF
length: 15; V: TRBV6-2/TRBV6-3; J: TRBJ2-2; CDR3: CASRHIAGGPGELFF
length: 14; V: TRBV12-3/TRBV12-4; J: TRBJ2-5; CDR3: CASTEGERRETQYF
length: 13; V: TRBV20-1; J: TRBJ2-7; CDR3: CSASARALREQYF
length: 18; V: TRBV11-1; J: TRBJ2-3; CDR3: CASSLAELAHTLGDTQYF
length: 18; V: TRBV15; J: TRBJ2-3; CDR3: CATSRVIPGQGLKDTQYF
length: 11; V: TRBV23-1; J: TRBJ1-5; CDR3: CARAGNQPQHF
length: 12; V: TRBV6-5; J: TRBJ2-5; CDR3: CASSHLRETQYF
length: 13; V: TRBV28; J: TRBJ2-1; CDR3: CASRTSSYNEQFF
length: 14; V: TRBV12-3/TRBV12-4; J: TRBJ2-3; CDR3: CASSLSLRTDTQYF
length: 15; V: TRBV29-1; J: TRBJ2-2; CDR3: CSVGLAGGNTGELFF
length: 12; V: TRBV12-3/TRBV12-4; J: TRBJ2-7; CDR3: CASTQRPSEQYF
length: 14; V: TRBV6-1; J: TRBJ1-4; CDR3: CASSPTGSGEKLFF
length: 13; V: TRBV12-3/TRBV12-4; J: TRBJ2-3; CDR3: CASTDSYTDTQYF
length: 15; V: TRBV12-3/TRBV12-4; J: TRBJ2-3; CDR3: CASSLSRGFTDTQYF
length: 14; V: TRBV6-5; J: TRBJ2-2; CDR3: CASSYLTVTGELFF
length: 14; V: TRBV20-1; J: TRBJ1-5; CDR3: CSASKQGGNQPQHF
length: 17; V: TRBV20-1; J: TRBJ2-3; CDR3: CSARDRASSGKADTQYF
length: 16; V: TRBV4-3; J: TRBJ1-2; CDR3: CASSQEPGGRDYGYTF
length: 17; V: TRBV7-8; J: TRBJ2-1; CDR3: CASSLGLARLGFNEQFF
length: 13; V: TRBV18; J: TRBJ2-1; CDR3: CASSPGQGYEQFF
length: 17; V: TRBV7-2; J: TRBJ1-2; CDR3: CASSPLVTAVGFYGYTF
length: 15; V: TRBV12-5; J: TRBJ1-4; CDR3: CASGLRLQPNEKLFF
length: 13; V: TRBV2; J: TRBJ1-2; CDR3: CASSESRDKGYTF
length: 17; V: TRBV7-2; J: TRBJ2-1; CDR3: CASSPQASGSSYNEQFF
length: 15; V: TRBV5-4; J: TRBJ2-1; CDR3: CASSFSDIDYNEQFF
length: 15; V: TRBV6-5; J: TRBJ1-3; CDR3: CASSYLEGSGNTIYF
length: 15; V: TRBV6-5; J: TRBJ2-3; CDR3: CASGSLAGTTDTQYF
length: 13; V: TRBV20-1; J: TRBJ2-1; CDR3: CSASLSSYNEQFF